Following are 2 T cell receptor beta chains from one sample sequenced in a study of T cell responses to AZD1222 COVID-19 vaccine. Assay used: immunoSEQ multiplex PCR; TCRdb lists only in-frame clones, some missing. This sample has roughly 200,000 clones; approximately 94% occur once, and the top ten carry around 1.7%. The sample in question was peripheral blood, obtained 28 days after the second dose of the MenACWY control vaccine. These TCRs come from an adult who received the MenACWY meningococcal vaccine as a control.

A single count supports this clone. The chain employs TRBV4-2 and TRBJ2-7, with TRBD1 matching 11 bases. The V segment lost 2 bases and the J segment 3 bases; nucleotides outside the gene matches: 3. Germline CDR1 LGHNA, CDR2 YNFKEQ. This CDR3 has 15 residues. The CDR3 is CASSQPGQGDYEQYF. As DNA, the CDR3 is TGTGCCAGCAGCCAACCGGGACAGGGGGACTACGAGCAGTACTTC.

This clone was counted a single time. The chain has TRBV27 and TRBJ1-2; tentatively, D is TRBD1 (6 bases). The V end was cut by 6 bases, the J end by 8 bases, with 19 bases between. This CDR3 is built from 14 residues. Germline CDR1 MNHEY, CDR2 SMNVEV (reference sequence). CDR3 protein: CASSLNREGYGYTF. The CDR3 region has the DNA TGTGCCAGCAGCCTAAACAGGGAAGGGTACGGCTACACCTTC.